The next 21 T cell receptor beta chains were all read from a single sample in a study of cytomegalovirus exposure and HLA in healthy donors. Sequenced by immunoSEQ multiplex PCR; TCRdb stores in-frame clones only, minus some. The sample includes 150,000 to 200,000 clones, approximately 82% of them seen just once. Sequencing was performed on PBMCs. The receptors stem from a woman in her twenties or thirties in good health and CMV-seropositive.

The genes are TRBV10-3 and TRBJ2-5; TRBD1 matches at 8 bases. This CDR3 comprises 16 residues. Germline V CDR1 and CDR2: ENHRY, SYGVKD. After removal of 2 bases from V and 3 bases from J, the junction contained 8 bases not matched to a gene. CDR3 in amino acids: CAISESGQGGKETQYF. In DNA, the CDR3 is TGTGCCATCAGTGAGAGCGGACAGGGAGGCAAAGAGACCCAGTACTTC.

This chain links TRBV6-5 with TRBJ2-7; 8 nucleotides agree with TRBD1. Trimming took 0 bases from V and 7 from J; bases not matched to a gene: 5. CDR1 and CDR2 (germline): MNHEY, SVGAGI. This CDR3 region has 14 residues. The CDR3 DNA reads TGTGCCAGCAGTTACTCTTCAGGGGGCCGGGAGCAGTACTTC. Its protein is CASSYSSGGREQYF.

The CDR3: CASSLSSSTVTDTQYF. CDR3 DNA sequence: TGCGCCAGCAGCTTGAGCTCTTCCACTGTCACAGATACGCAGTATTTT. The chain uses TRBV5-1 and TRBJ2-3; D is unresolved. The CDR3 extends over 16 amino acids. V lost 1 base and J 2 bases, leaving 14 bases between the germline ends. CDR1 and CDR2 (germline): SGHRS, YFSETQ.

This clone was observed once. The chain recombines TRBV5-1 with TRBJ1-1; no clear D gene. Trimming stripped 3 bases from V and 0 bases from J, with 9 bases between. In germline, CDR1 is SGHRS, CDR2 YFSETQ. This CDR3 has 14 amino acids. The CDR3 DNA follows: TGCGCCAGCAGCTCGGGATCCATGAACACTGAAGCTTTCTTT. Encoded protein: CASSSGSMNTEAFF.

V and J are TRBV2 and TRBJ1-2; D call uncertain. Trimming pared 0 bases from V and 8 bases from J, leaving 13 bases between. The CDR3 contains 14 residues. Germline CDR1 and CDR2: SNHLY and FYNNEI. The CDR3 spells CASSEAREVWGYTF. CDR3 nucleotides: TGTGCCAGCAGTGAAGCAAGGGAGGTCTGGGGCTACACCTTC.

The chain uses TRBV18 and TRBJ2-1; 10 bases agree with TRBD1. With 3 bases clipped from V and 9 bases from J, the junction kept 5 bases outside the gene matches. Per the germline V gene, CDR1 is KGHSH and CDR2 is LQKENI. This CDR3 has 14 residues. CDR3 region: CASSPGTGVGEQFF. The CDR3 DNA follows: TGTGCCAGCTCACCCGGGACAGGGGTGGGTGAGCAGTTCTTC.

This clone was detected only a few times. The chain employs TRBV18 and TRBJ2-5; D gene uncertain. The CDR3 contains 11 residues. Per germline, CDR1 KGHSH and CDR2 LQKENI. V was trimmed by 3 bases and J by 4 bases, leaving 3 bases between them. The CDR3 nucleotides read TGTGCCAGCTCACCGCGAGAGACCCAGTACTTC. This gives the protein CASSPRETQYF. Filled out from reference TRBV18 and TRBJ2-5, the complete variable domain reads NAGVMQNPRHLVRRRGQEARLRCSPMKGHSHVYWYRQLPEEGLKFMVYLQKENIIDESGMPKERFSAEFPKEGPSILRIQQVVRGDSAAYFCASSPRETQYFGPGTRLLVL.

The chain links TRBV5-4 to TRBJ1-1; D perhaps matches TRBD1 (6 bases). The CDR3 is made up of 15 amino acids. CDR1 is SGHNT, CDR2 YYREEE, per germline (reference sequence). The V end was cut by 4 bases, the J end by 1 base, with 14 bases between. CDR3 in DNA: TGTGCCAGCAGCCTCCATGGACAGCCGAACACTGAAGCTTTCTTT. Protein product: CASSLHGQPNTEAFF.

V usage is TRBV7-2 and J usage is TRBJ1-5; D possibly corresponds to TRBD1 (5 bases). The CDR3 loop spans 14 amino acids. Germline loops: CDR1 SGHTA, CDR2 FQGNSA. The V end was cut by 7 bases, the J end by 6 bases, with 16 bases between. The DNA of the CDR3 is TGTGCCAGCACTGACCGGGACGGGAGTCAGCCCCAGCATTTT. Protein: CASTDRDGSQPQHF.

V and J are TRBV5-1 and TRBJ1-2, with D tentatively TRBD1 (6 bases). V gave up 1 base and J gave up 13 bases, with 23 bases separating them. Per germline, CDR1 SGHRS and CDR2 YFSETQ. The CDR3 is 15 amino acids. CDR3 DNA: TGCGCCAGCAGCTTGCCGGAAACCCGGGACACTCGCTTCACCTTC. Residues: CASSLPETRDTRFTF.

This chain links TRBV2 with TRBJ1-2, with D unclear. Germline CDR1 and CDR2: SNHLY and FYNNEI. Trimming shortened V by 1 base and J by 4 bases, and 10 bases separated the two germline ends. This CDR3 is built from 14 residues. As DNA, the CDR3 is TGTGCCAGCAGTGAAGGGACTCAAGGCTATGGCTACACCTTC. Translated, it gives CASSEGTQGYGYTF.

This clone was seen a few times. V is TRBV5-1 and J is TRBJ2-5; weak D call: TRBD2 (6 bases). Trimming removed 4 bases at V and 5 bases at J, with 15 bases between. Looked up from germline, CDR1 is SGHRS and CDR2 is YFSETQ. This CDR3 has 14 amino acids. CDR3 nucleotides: TGCGCCAGCAGCCGGGGGTCTGAGCTGGAGACCCAGTACTTC. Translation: CASSRGSELETQYF.

The CDR3: CASSLAQGNTEAFF. The CDR3 DNA reads TGTGCCAGCAGCTTAGCGCAGGGGAACACTGAAGCTTTCTTT. The rearrangement uses TRBV7-2 and TRBJ1-1, with a tentative D call TRBD1 (5 bases). CDR1 is SGHTA, CDR2 FQGNSA, per germline. The V end was cut by 0 bases, the J end by 1 base, with 6 bases between. This CDR3 spans 14 amino acids.

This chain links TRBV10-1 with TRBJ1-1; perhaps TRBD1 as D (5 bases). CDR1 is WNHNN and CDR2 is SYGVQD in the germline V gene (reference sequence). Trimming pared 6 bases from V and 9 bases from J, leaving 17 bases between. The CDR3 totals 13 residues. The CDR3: CASSPSGGGKAFF. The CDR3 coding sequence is TGCGCCAGCAGCCCGTCGGGGGGTGGAAAAGCTTTCTTT.

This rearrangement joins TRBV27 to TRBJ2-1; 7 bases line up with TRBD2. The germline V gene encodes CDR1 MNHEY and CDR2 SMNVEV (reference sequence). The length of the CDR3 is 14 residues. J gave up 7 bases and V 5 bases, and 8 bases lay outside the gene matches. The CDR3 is CASSEFGGGNEQFF. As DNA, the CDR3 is TGTGCCAGCAGTGAATTTGGGGGGGGAAATGAGCAGTTCTTC.

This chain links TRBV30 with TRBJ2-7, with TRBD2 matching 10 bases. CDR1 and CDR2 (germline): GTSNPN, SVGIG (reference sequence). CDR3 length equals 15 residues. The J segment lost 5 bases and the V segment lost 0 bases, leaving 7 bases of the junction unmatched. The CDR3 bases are TGTGCCTGGAGTGTGGGGCTAGCGGGAGAGGACGAGCAGTACTTC. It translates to CAWSVGLAGEDEQYF.

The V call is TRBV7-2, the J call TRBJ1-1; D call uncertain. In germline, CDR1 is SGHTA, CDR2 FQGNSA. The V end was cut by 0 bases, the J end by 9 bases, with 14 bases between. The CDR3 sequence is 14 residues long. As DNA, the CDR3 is TGTGCCAGCAGCTTAGCCCGGGTTAGGATAAAAGCTTTCTTT. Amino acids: CASSLARVRIKAFF.

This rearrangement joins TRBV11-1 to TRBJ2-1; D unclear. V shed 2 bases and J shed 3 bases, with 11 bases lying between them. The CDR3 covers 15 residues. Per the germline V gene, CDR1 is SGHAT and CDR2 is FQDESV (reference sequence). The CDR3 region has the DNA TGTGCCAGCAGCTTATCGTACAGAAACTACAATGAGCAGTTCTTC. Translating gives CASSLSYRNYNEQFF. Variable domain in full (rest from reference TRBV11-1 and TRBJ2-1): EAEVAQSPRYKITEKSQAVAFWCDPISGHATLYWYRQILGQGPELLVQFQDESVVDDSQLPKDRFSAERLKGVDSTLKIQPAELGDSAMYLCASSLSYRNYNEQFFGPGTRLTVL.

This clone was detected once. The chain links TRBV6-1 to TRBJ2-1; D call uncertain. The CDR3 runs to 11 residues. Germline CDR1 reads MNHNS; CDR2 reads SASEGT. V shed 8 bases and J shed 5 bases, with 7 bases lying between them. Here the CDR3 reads CASRVNNEQFF. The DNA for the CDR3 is TGTGCCAGCCGAGTTAACAATGAGCAGTTCTTC.

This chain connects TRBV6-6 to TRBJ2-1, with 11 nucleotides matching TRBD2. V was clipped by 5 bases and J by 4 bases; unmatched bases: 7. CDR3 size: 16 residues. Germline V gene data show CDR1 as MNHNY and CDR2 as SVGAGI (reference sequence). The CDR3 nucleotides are TGTGCCAGCAGTCCCCCGGGACTAGCGGCTTACAATGAGCAGTTCTTC. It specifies CASSPPGLAAYNEQFF.

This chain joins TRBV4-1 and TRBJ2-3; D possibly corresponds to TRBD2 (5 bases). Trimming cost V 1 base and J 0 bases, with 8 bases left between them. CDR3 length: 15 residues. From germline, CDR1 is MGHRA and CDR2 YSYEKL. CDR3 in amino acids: CASSQGGASTDTQYF. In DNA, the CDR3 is TGCGCCAGCAGCCAAGGGGGAGCTAGCACAGATACGCAGTATTTT.